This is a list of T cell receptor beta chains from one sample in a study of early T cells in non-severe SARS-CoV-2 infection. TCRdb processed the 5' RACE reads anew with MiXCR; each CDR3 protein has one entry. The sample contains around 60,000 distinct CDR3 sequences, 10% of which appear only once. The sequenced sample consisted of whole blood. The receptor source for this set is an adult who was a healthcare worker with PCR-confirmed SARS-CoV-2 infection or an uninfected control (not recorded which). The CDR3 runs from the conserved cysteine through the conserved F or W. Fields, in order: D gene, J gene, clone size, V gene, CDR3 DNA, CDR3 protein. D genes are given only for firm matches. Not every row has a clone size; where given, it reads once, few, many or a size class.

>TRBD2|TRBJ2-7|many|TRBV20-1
TGCAGTGCTAGAGAGTATAGCGGGAGGTCCTACGAGCAGTACTTC
CSAREYSGRSYEQYF
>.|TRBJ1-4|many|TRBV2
TGTGCCAGCACCCAGGGGACGGATAATGAAAAACTGTTTTTT
CASTQGTDNEKLFF
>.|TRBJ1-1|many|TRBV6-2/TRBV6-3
TGTGCCAGCAGTGGAGGTTGGATGAACACTGAAGCTTTCTTT
CASSGGWMNTEAFF
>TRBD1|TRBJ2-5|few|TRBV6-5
TGTGCCAGCAGTTCGGGACAGGGGAGCGCTAAGACCCAGTACTTC
CASSSGQGSAKTQYF
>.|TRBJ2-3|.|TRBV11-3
TGTGCCAGCAGCCAGACTGCAGATACGCAGTATTTT
CASSQTADTQYF
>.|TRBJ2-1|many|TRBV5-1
TGCGCCAGCAGCCGTACAAGCTCCTACAATGAGCAGTTCTTC
CASSRTSSYNEQFF
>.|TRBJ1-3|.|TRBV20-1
TGCAGTGTTAGAGATACATGGAGCTCTGGAAACACCATATATTTT
CSVRDTWSSGNTIYF
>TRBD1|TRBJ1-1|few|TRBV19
TGTGCCAGTAGTTTCCTACAGGGGCCTGAAGCTTTCTTT
CASSFLQGPEAFF
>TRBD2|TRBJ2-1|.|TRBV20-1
TGCAGTGCTAGAGATCCCCAGCGGGACTACAATGAGCAGTTCTTC
CSARDPQRDYNEQFF
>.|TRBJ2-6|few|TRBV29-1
TGCAGCGGCTTAACCTCTGGGGCCAACGTCCTGACTTTC
CSGLTSGANVLTF
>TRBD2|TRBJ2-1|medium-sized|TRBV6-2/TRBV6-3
TGTGCCAGCAGAGGGGCACTAAGCGGGATGAGTGAGCAGTTCTTC
CASRGALSGMSEQFF
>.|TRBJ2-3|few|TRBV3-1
TGTGCCAGCAGTCAAAGGACGGACACAGATACGCAGTATTTT
CASSQRTDTDTQYF
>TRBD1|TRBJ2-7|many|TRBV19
TGTGCCAGTAGTTCGGACAGGGGGGTCTACGAGCAGTACTTC
CASSSDRGVYEQYF
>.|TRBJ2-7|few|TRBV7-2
TGTGCCAGCAGAAGGACATACCAAGCCTACGAGCAGTACTTC
CASRRTYQAYEQYF
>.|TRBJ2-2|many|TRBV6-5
TGTGCAACCACCGAGACATCGAACACCGGGGAGCTGTTTTTT
CATTETSNTGELFF
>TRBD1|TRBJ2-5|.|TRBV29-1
TGCAGCGTTGGGGGCCCAGGGACAGGGCCCCAAGAGACCCAGTACTTC
CSVGGPGTGPQETQYF
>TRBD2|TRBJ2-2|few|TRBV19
TGTGCCAGTAGTTCGGACGGACTAGCGGGAATGGAGACCGGGGAGCTGTTTTTT
CASSSDGLAGMETGELFF
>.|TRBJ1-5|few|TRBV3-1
TGTGCCAGCAGCCAAGGTTTCACACTGGGGCCCCAGCATTTT
CASSQGFTLGPQHF
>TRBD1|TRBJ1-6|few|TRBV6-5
TGTGCCAGCAGTTCGGGACAGAGATATAATTCACCCCTCCACTTT
CASSSGQRYNSPLHF
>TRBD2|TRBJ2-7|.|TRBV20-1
TGCAGTGCTAGAGATCCTCGCGGGAGGGCTGGGATCGACGAGCAGTACTTC
CSARDPRGRAGIDEQYF
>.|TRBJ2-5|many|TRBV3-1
TGTGCCAGCAGCCAAGCCGGAGTACAAGAGACCCAGTACTTC
CASSQAGVQETQYF
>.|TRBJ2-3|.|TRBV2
TGTGCCAGCAGTGGTGGAATGCAGTTTTTT
CASSGGMQFF
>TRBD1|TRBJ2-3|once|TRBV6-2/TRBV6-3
TGTGCCAGCAGCCAATCCGCGGACAGGGGCACAGATACGCAGTATTTT
CASSQSADRGTDTQYF
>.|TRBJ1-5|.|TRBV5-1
TGCGCCAGCAGGGATGATAGCAATCAGCCCCAGCATTTT
CASRDDSNQPQHF
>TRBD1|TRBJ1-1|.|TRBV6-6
TGTGCCAGCAGTTACTCAGGGACAGGGACCGCTGAAGCTTTCTTT
CASSYSGTGTAEAFF
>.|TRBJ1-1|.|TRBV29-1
TGCAGCGTTGAAGATCCGTGGGGGGGCACTGAAGCTTTCTTT
CSVEDPWGGTEAFF
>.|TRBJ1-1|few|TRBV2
TGTGCCAGCAGAGGTCAATTGGCTGAAGCTTTCTTT
CASRGQLAEAFF
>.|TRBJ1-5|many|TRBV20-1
TGCAGTGCTAGCCGGGGGGATAGCAATCAGCCCCAGCATTTT
CSASRGDSNQPQHF
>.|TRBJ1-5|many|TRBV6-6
TGTGCCAGCAGTTCCCCGTATGTCAATCAGCCCCAGCATTTT
CASSSPYVNQPQHF
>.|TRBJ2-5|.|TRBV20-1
TGCAGTGCTAGAGGGACCGTCGAGACCCAGTACTTC
CSARGTVETQYF
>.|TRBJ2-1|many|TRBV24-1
TGTGCCACCAGTGACCCGGGACACCGCTACAATGAGCAGTTCTTC
CATSDPGHRYNEQFF
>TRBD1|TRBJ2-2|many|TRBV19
TGTGCCAGTAGTACCTGGACAGGGGGAAACACCGGGGAGCTGTTTTTT
CASSTWTGGNTGELFF
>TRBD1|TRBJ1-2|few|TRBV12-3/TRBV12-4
TGTGCCAGCAGTCCGACAGGGCCTAACTATGGCTACACCTTC
CASSPTGPNYGYTF
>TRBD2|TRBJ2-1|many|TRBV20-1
TGCAGTGCCGCTAGCGGGTACCACAATGAGCAGTTCTTC
CSAASGYHNEQFF
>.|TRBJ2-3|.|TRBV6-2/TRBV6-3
TGTGCCAGCATCCAAGATAGCACAGATACGCAGTATTTT
CASIQDSTDTQYF
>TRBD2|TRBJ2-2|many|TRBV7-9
TGTGCCAGCAGCTTTTGGCTAGCGGGAGACACCGGGGAGCTGTTTTTT
CASSFWLAGDTGELFF
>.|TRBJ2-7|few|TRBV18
TGTGCCAGCTCACCCGGGACGGGACCTTCCTACGAGCAGTACTTC
CASSPGTGPSYEQYF
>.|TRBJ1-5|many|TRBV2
TGTGCCAGCAGTGAAGGTGGCAGACAGGGCAATCAGCCCCAGCATTTT
CASSEGGRQGNQPQHF
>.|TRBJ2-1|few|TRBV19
TGTGCCAGTTCCGGGTGGGGTACCTACAATGAGCAGTTCTTC
CASSGWGTYNEQFF
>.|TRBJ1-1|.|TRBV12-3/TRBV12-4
TGTGCCACCTTGACAGACATGAACACTGAAGCTTTCTTT
CATLTDMNTEAFF
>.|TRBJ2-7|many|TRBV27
TGTGCCAGCAGTTTTCTCGTGTCCCGCGGGACCTACGAGCAGTACTTC
CASSFLVSRGTYEQYF
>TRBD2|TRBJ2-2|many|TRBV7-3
TGTGCCAGCAGCCTCCAGGGTGTGGCGGGAGACGCCGGGGAGCTGTTTTTT
CASSLQGVAGDAGELFF
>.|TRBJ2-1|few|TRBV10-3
TGTGCCTCCGGGGACTCCAATGAGCAGTTCTTC
CASGDSNEQFF
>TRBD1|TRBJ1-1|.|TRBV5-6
TGTGCCAGCAGCCCGCGGACAGGGGGCGCCGGTTGGGCTTTCTTT
CASSPRTGGAGWAFF
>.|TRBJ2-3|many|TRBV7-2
TGTGCCAGCAGCGTAGCCCCAGATACGCAGTATTTT
CASSVAPDTQYF
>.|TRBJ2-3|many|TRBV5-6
TGTGCCAGCAGCTTAGCCGGAAGCACAGATACGCAGTATTTT
CASSLAGSTDTQYF
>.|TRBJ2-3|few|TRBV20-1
TGCAGTGCTAGAACGGAGGGAGATACGCAGTATTTT
CSARTEGDTQYF
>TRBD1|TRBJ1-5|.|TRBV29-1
TGCAGCGTGGGACAGGGGGCTGGGCAGCCCCAGCATTTT
CSVGQGAGQPQHF
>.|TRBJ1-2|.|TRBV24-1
TGTGCCACCAGTGATTTGGACGGACTCTATGGCTACACCTTC
CATSDLDGLYGYTF